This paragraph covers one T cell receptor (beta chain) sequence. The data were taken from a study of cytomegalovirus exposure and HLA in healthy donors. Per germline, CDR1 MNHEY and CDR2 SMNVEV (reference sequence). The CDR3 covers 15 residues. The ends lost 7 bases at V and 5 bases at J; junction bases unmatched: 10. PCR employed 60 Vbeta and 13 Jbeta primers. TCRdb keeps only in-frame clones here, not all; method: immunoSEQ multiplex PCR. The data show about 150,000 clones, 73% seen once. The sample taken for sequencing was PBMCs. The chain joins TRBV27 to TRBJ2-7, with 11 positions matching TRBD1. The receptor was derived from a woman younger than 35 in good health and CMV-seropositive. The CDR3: CASTRLGQGADEQYF. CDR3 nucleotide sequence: TGTGCCAGCACTCGCCTCGGACAGGGGGCAGACGAGCAGTACTTC.